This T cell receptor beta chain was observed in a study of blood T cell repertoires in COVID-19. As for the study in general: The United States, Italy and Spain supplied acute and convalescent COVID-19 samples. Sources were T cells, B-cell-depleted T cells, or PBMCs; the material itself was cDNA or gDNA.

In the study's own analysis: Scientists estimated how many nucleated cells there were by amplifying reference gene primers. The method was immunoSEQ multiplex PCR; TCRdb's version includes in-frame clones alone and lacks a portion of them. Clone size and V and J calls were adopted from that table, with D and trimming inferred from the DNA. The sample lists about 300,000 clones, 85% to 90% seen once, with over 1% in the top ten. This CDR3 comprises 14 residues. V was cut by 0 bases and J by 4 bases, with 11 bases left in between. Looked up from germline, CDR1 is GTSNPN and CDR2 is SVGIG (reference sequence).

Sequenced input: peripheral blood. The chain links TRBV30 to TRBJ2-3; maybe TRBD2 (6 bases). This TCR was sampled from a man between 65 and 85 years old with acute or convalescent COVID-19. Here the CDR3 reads CAWSVLSGADTQYF. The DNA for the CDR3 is TGTGCCTGGAGTGTACTATCGGGGGCAGATACGCAGTATTTT.